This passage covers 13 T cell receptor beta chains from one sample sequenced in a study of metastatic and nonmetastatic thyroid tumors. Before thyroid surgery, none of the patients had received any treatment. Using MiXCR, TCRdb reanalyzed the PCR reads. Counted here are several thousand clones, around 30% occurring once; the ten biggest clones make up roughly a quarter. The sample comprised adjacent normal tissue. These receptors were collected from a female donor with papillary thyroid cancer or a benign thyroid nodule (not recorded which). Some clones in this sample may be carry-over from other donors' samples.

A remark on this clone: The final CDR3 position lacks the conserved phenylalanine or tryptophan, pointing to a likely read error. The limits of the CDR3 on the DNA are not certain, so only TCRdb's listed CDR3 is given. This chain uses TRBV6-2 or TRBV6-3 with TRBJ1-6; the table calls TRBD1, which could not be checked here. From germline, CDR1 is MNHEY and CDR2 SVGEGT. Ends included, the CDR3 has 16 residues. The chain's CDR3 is CASRYLDPRQSSPLNL.

The CDR3 nucleotides read TGTGCCAGCAGCCAATATATCCGGGGGCAGGTCATCACAGATACGCAGTATTTT. Translating gives CASSQYIRGQVITDTQYF. The gene calls are TRBV4-2 and TRBJ2-3; TRBD1 or TRBD2 may be the D gene (6 bases each). From germline, CDR1 is LGHNA and CDR2 YNFKEQ. Deletions cut 2 bases from V and 2 bases from J, with 20 bases between. This CDR3 contains 18 residues.

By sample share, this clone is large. The CDR3 DNA sequence: TGTGCCAGCAGTGGTACAGGTGCTGGCTACACCTTC. It codes for CASSGTGAGYTF. This sequence joins TRBV6-1 and TRBJ1-2; possibly TRBD1 for D (5 bases). The CDR3 is 12 amino acids. Germline assignment: CDR1 MNHNS and CDR2 SASEGT. V was pared by 4 bases and J by 7 bases, with 10 bases between.

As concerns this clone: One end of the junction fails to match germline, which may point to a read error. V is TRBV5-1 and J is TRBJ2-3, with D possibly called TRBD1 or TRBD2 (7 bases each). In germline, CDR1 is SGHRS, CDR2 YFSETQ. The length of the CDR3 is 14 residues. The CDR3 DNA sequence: TGCGCCGGCAGGGGGGGCCTAAACACAGATACGCAGTACTTT. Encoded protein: CAGRGGLNTDTQYF.

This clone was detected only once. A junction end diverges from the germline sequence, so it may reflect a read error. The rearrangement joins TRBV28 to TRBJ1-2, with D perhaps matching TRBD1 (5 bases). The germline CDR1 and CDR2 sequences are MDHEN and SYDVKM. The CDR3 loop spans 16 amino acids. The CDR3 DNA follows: TGTGCCAGCAGACTGTCGGGACTATGCTTGGGCTCTGGCTACCCCTTC. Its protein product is CASRLSGLCLGSGYPF.

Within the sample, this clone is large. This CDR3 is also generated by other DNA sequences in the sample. This CDR3 reads CASSLGLRNEQFF. In DNA form, the CDR3 reads TGTGCCAGCAGTTTAGGACTTCGGAATGAGCAGTTCTTC. V is TRBV12-3 or TRBV12-4 and J is TRBJ2-1; D remains unclear. This CDR3 region has 13 residues. With 1 base removed from V and 7 bases from J, the gap between germline ends came to 8 bases.

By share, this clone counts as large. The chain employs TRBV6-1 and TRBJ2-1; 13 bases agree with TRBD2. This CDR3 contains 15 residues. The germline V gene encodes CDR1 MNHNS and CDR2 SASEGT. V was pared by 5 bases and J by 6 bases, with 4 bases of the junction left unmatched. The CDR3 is CASSPRTSGSNEQFF. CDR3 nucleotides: TGTGCCAGCAGTCCCAGGACTAGCGGGAGCAATGAGCAGTTCTTC.

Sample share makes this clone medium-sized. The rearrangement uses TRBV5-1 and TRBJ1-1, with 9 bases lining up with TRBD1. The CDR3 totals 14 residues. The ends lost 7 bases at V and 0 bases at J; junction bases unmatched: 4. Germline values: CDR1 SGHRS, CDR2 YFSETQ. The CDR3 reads CASSGQGMNTEAFF. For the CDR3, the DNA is TGCGCCAGCTCCGGACAGGGGATGAACACTGAAGCTTTCTTT.

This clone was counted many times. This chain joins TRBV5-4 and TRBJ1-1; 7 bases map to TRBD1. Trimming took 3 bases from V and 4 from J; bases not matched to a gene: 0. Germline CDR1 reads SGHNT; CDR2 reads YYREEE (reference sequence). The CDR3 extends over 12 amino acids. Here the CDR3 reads CASSYRGTEAFF. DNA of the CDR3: TGTGCCAGCAGCTACAGGGGCACTGAAGCTTTCTTT.

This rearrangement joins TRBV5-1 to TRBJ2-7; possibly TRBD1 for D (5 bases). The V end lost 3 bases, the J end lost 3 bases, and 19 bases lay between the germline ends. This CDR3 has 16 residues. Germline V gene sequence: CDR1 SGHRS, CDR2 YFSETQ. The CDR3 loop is CASSSGVGGAYYEQYF. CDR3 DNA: TGCGCCAGCAGCTCGGGCGTGGGTGGGGCATACTACGAGCAGTACTTC.

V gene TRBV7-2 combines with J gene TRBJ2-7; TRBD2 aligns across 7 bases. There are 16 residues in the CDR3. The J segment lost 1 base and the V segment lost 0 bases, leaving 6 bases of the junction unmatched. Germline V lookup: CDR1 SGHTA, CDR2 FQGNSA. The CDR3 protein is CASSLAASGGSYEQYF. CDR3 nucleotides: TGTGCCAGCAGCTTAGCGGCTAGCGGAGGGTCCTACGAGCAGTACTTC.

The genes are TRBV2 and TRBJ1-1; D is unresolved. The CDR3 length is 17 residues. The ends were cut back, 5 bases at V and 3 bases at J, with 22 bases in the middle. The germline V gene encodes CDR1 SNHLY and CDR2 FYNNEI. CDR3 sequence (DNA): TGTGCCAGCAGTTTAACTCGGGAAATTGGGGTGTACACTGAAGCTTTCTTT. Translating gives CASSLTREIGVYTEAFF.

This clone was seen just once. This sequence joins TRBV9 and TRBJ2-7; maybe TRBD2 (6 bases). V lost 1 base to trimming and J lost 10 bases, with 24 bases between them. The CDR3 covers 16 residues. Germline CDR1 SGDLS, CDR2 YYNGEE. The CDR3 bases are TGTGCCAGCAGCGTAAGGGCAGAGGGAGGTCGTACCGATCAGTACTTC. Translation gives CASSVRAEGGRTDQYF.